This entry features one T cell receptor beta chain sequence. Its antigen is not known. The data derive from a study of graft-versus-host responses after intestinal transplantation. Study results and limitations: Patients who carried graft-donor T cell macrochimerism also had high graft-versus-host to host-versus-graft clonal ratios in their allografts. Detection of GvH clones occurred in recipient marrow, and some had their first appearance in ileum or blood.

Data came from immunoSEQ multiplex PCR; TCRdb stores just in-frame clones and leaves some out. The sample records about 120,000 clones, over 85% being singletons. V lost 2 bases, J lost 6 bases, and 5 bases lay in between. This CDR3 has 11 residues. The germline gives CDR1 MNHEY, CDR2 SVGAGI. The chain carries TRBV6-5 and TRBJ2-7, with a weak D call TRBD2 (5 bases). Here the sequenced sample was unstimulated CD4+ T cells sorted from spleen or lymph node cells, taken before intestinal transplant. This clonotype was obtained from a human donor who received an intestinal transplant. CDR3 in amino acids: CASSYGSEQYF. The CDR3, as DNA: TGTGCCAGCAGTTACGGGAGCGAGCAGTACTTC.